Below, 23 T cell receptor beta chains from the same sample are listed, as sequenced in a study of T cell repertoires in aging, cancer and after chemotherapy. A mixed TRB-A/B primer pool amplified rearranged TRB by multiplex touch-down PCR. TCRdb used MiXCR to reprocess the multiplex PCR reads, holding one entry per CDR3 protein. The table records several thousand distinct CDR3 sequences, around two fifths of them present only once. The template was genomic DNA from peripheral blood, not RNA. The specimen sequenced was blood. All receptors come from a human donor in good health.

J is TRBJ1-2 and V is TRBV5-4, with 9 bases aligning to TRBD1. The germline V gene has CDR1 SGHNT and CDR2 YYREEE (reference sequence). The ends lost 2 bases at V and 7 bases at J; junction bases unmatched: 6. This CDR3 has 14 residues. The CDR3 DNA reads as TGTGCCAGCAGCTTCGGGACAGGGAGAATTGGCTACACCTTC. Translation gives CASSFGTGRIGYTF. The full variable domain, with the rest looked up from reference TRBV5-4 and TRBJ1-2, is ETGVTQSPTHLIKTRGQQVTLRCSSQSGHNTVSWYQQALGQGPQFIFQYYREEENGRGNFPPRFSGLQFPNYSSELNVNALELDDSALYLCASSFGTGRIGYTFGSGTRLTVV.

This clonotype was seen more than once but under ten times. Here the CDR3 DNA reads TGTGCCAGCAGTTGGGGGGACAATGAAAAACTGTTTTTT. Its translation is CASSWGDNEKLFF. The V call is TRBV12-3 or TRBV12-4, the J call TRBJ1-4; D is possibly TRBD1 (5 bases). The CDR3 sequence is 13 residues long. Deletions cut 4 bases from V and 5 bases from J, with 8 bases between.

The chain carries TRBV6-2 or TRBV6-3 and TRBJ1-5, with TRBD1 matching 7 bases. CDR3 size: 18 residues. Trimming removed 4 bases from V and 5 bases from J; junction bases left unmatched: 17. Germline CDR1 reads MNHEY; CDR2 reads SVGEGT. The CDR3 loop reads CASSLVLNRGRGDQPQHF. Here the CDR3 DNA reads TGTGCCAGCAGTTTGGTACTAAACAGGGGAAGAGGCGATCAGCCCCAGCATTTT.

This clonotype turned up a few times. The gene calls are TRBV12-3 or TRBV12-4 and TRBJ1-2, with 7 bases identical to TRBD1. This CDR3 spans 17 amino acids. Trimming cost V 6 bases and J 8 bases; bases outside gene matches: 21. CDR3 loop: CASSYYAAGQPSAGYTF. For the CDR3, the DNA is TGTGCCAGCAGCTACTACGCCGCGGGACAGCCTTCTGCGGGCTACACCTTC.

In this sample, this clonotype turned up a few times. V and J are TRBV6-5 and TRBJ2-1; TRBD2 agrees at 8 bases. Losses at the gene ends were 3 bases for V and 5 bases for J; bases not matched to a gene: 12. The CDR3 is 17 amino acids. The germline CDR1 and CDR2 sequences are MNHEY and SVGAGI. The CDR3 is CASSYSTARGGNNEQFF. The DNA for the CDR3 is TGTGCCAGCAGTTATTCAACCGCCCGGGGGGGAAACAATGAGCAGTTCTTC.

This clonotype was counted between two and nine times. The rearrangement links TRBV5-4 to TRBJ2-3; D possibly matches TRBD1 or TRBD2 (5 bases each). The CDR3 covers 14 residues. Trimming cost V 4 bases and J 2 bases, with 11 bases left between them. The germline CDR1 and CDR2 sequences are SGHNT and YYREEE (reference sequence). The CDR3 DNA sequence: TGTGCCAGCAGCCCGGGGACCTCCACAGATACGCAGTATTTT. Encoded protein: CASSPGTSTDTQYF.

This rearrangement joins TRBV19 to TRBJ2-3; a possible D gene is TRBD2 (6 bases). Trimming took off 7 bases at V and 4 bases at J, with 21 bases between the two ends. CDR3 length: 16 amino acids. The germline V gene encodes CDR1 LNHDA and CDR2 SQIVND (reference sequence). The CDR3 sequence: CASTWGTRGTADTQYF. The CDR3 nucleotides read TGTGCCAGTACCTGGGGGACGCGGGGAACGGCAGATACGCAGTATTTT.

There are a few counts of this clonotype. The chain recombines TRBV30 with TRBJ2-1; 10 bases map to TRBD1. Germline CDR1 and CDR2: GTSNPN and SVGIG (reference sequence). J gave up 0 bases and V 5 bases, and 1 base lay outside the gene matches. The CDR3 totals 14 residues. The CDR3 sequence: CAWGDRGSYNEQFF. The CDR3 bases are TGTGCCTGGGGGGACAGGGGCTCCTACAATGAGCAGTTCTTC.

This clonotype was counted only a few times. J is TRBJ1-5 and V is TRBV18, with D perhaps TRBD1 (5 bases). The CDR3 contains 18 residues. Germline V gene sequence: CDR1 KGHSH, CDR2 LQKENI. Between the trimmed V and J ends, which lost 3 bases and 0 bases, there was a span of 18 bases. As DNA, the CDR3 is TGTGCCAGCTCACCGGGGTCAGGGAGTAGGCATAGCAATCAGCCCCAGCATTTT. Its translation: CASSPGSGSRHSNQPQHF.

The chain recombines TRBV30 with TRBJ2-5; 7 bases line up with TRBD1. Germline V CDR1 and CDR2: GTSNPN, SVGIG (reference sequence). This CDR3 contains 14 residues. V lost 5 bases, J lost 3 bases, and 9 bases stayed unmatched. CDR3 sequence: CAWAYTGAEETQYF. The CDR3 nucleotides are TGTGCCTGGGCTTACACAGGGGCTGAAGAGACCCAGTACTTC.

This clonotype was detected only a few times. The V and J genes are TRBV27 and TRBJ2-1; possible D gene TRBD2, 7 bases. The V gene lost 7 bases and the J gene lost 4 bases, with 20 bases spanning the gap. Germline lookup yields CDR1 MNHEY and CDR2 SMNVEV (reference sequence). The CDR3 runs 16 residues. CDR3 loop: CASNPIGRGPYNEQFF. For the CDR3, the DNA is TGTGCCAGCAATCCTATAGGGCGGGGGCCTTACAATGAGCAGTTCTTC.

A few counts support this clonotype. The genes are TRBV30 and TRBJ2-5; TRBD2 matches 14 bases. With V trimmed by 2 bases and J by 3 bases, 5 bases remained unmatched. The CDR3 loop spans 16 amino acids. Germline CDR1 is GTSNPN and CDR2 is SVGIG (reference sequence). CDR3 loop: CAWSLGLAGGEETQYF. The DNA for the CDR3 is TGTGCCTGGAGTCTCGGACTAGCGGGGGGCGAAGAGACCCAGTACTTC. The whole variable domain, filled in from reference TRBV30 and TRBJ2-5, reads SQTIHQWPATLVQPVGSPLSLECTVEGTSNPNLYWYRQAAGRGLQLLFYSVGIGQISSEVPQNLSASRPQDRQFILSSKKLLLSDSGFYLCAWSLGLAGGEETQYFGPGTRLLVL.

V gene TRBV10-3 combines with J gene TRBJ2-7; 7 bases are a match to TRBD1. Losses at the gene ends were 10 bases for V and 3 bases for J; bases not matched to a gene: 9. The germline V gene encodes CDR1 ENHRY and CDR2 SYGVKD. This CDR3 comprises 13 residues. The CDR3 DNA sequence: TGTGCCACCTCCCGGGACAGCAACTACGAGCAGTACTTC. It specifies CATSRDSNYEQYF.

The V call is TRBV6-2 or TRBV6-3, the J call TRBJ2-1; perhaps TRBD2 as D (6 bases). This CDR3 contains 19 residues. Germline CDR1 and CDR2: MNHEY and SVGEGT. The V end was cut by 2 bases, the J end by 0 bases, with 20 bases between. CDR3 nucleotides: TGTGCCAGCAGTTACATAAAGGGGCGATCCGGGGGCTCCTACAATGAGCAGTTCTTC. Translating it yields CASSYIKGRSGGSYNEQFF.

The rearrangement joins TRBV6-5 to TRBJ2-7; D gene unclear. Germline V gives CDR1 MNHEY, CDR2 SVGAGI. With 5 bases removed from V and 4 bases from J, the gap between germline ends came to 12 bases. The CDR3 is made up of 13 amino acids. The CDR3 spells CASSPSTAYEQYF. CDR3 DNA sequence: TGTGCCAGCAGTCCTTCGACCGCATACGAGCAGTACTTC.

This clonotype was counted a few times. V gene TRBV27 combines with J gene TRBJ2-7; 9 bases fit TRBD1. The CDR3 consists of 14 residues. The germline CDR1 and CDR2 sequences are MNHEY and SMNVEV (reference sequence). The trim removed 3 bases at V and 6 bases at J, leaving 6 bases unmatched. This chain's CDR3 is CASSFSMDRGEQYF. The CDR3 nucleotides are TGTGCCAGCAGTTTTTCCATGGACAGGGGCGAGCAGTACTTC.

This chain links TRBV6-4 with TRBJ1-6; D not resolved. The CDR3 is 13 amino acids. The V gene's germline CDR1 is MRHNA and CDR2 SNTAGT. The V end lost 8 bases, the J end lost 10 bases, and 15 bases lay between the germline ends. The CDR3 loop reads CASPISGRSPLHF. The CDR3 DNA reads as TGTGCCAGCCCAATTTCCGGGAGATCACCCCTCCACTTT.

About this clonotype itself: One junction end disagrees with the germline gene, perhaps due to a read error. The chain joins TRBV5-1 to TRBJ1-1, with D perhaps TRBD1 (5 bases). Germline V gene sequence: CDR1 SGHRS, CDR2 YFSETQ. The CDR3 loop spans 13 amino acids. CDR3 loop: CASSAYRLGEAFF. CDR3 nucleotide sequence: TGTGCCAGCAGCGCCTACAGGTTGGGTGAAGCTTTCTTT.

This clonotype was counted only a few times. The rearrangement uses TRBV6-4 and TRBJ2-3; TRBD2 matches 7 bases. This CDR3 has 14 amino acids. Per germline, CDR1 MRHNA and CDR2 SNTAGT. V lost 4 bases, J lost 1 base, and 2 bases stayed unmatched. CDR3 residues: CASSATSGTDTQYF. The CDR3 coding sequence is TGTGCCAGCAGTGCAACTAGCGGCACAGATACGCAGTATTTT.

J is TRBJ1-5 and V is TRBV27, with TRBD1 matching 8 bases. The V segment lost 5 bases and the J segment 8 bases; nucleotides outside the gene matches: 17. CDR1 and CDR2 (germline): MNHEY, SMNVEV (reference sequence). This CDR3 comprises 17 residues. CDR3 DNA sequence: TGTGCCAGCAGTCCCTCTTCAGGGGGCGCGGTGGGGAAGCCCCAGCATTTT. It is translated as CASSPSSGGAVGKPQHF.

CDR3 nucleotide sequence: TGTGCCAGCAGCTATCAGGGGGCAGGCACTGAAGCTTTCTTT. It encodes CASSYQGAGTEAFF. The V gene is TRBV11-1, the J gene TRBJ1-1; 8 bases line up with TRBD1. V dropped 4 bases and J dropped 4; count of bases not matched to a gene: 5. The CDR3 has 14 amino acids. Germline V gene data show CDR1 as SGHAT and CDR2 as FQDESV (reference sequence).

The V call is TRBV19, the J call TRBJ2-7; D is unclear. CDR3 length equals 13 residues. CDR1 LNHDA and CDR2 SQIVND come from the germline V gene (reference sequence). Trimming pared 3 bases from V and 2 bases from J, leaving 8 bases between. Written as DNA, the CDR3 is TGTGCCAGTAGTATTGGCAAACCCTACGAGCAGTACTTC. Residues: CASSIGKPYEQYF.

This clonotype is classed as hyperexpanded. The chain carries TRBV6-5 and TRBJ2-1, with TRBD1 matching 8 bases. The V gene end was trimmed by 6 bases and the J gene end by 8 bases; junction bases not matched to a gene: 9. Germline V gene lookup returns CDR1 MNHEY and CDR2 SVGAGI. CDR3 size: 14 residues. The CDR3 loop is CASSQRTGFDEQFF. CDR3 coding DNA: TGTGCCAGCAGCCAGAGGACAGGGTTCGATGAGCAGTTCTTC.